These T cell receptor beta chains were read from a single sample in a study of OX40 agonist ivuxolimab in advanced cancers. TCRdb keeps only in-frame clones here, not all; method: immunoSEQ multiplex PCR. The sample has roughly 50,000 clones; more than 85% are singletons. The starting material was CD4+ or CD8+ T cells sorted from blood, obtained in a trial of the OX40 agonist ivuxolimab. The receptors were gathered from an adult with an advanced solid tumor such as melanoma, head and neck, liver or kidney cancer. Each CDR3 is given with its conserved first and last residue. A D gene is named only where the DNA matches it firmly. A clone size is listed for some rows: how often the clone was seen (once, few, many), or a class if it is expanded.

>.|TRBV27|17|TRBJ1-5|.
TGTGCCAGCAGTCCTCTTCCGAGGCGATATAGCAATCAGCCCCAGCATTTT
CASSPLPRRYSNQPQHF
>.|TRBV28|15|TRBJ2-2|.
TGTGCCAGCAGCTCTAACAGGGTAGCCACCGGGGAGCTGTTTTTT
CASSSNRVATGELFF
>.|TRBV11-2|16|TRBJ2-1|TRBD2
TGTGCCAGCAGCTCTCTATGGACTAGCGGGTACAATGAGCAGTTCTTC
CASSSLWTSGYNEQFF
>.|TRBV10-3|15|TRBJ2-7|TRBD2
TGTGCCATCAGTGAGTCGTCTAGCGGGGTTTACGAGCAGTACTTC
CAISESSSGVYEQYF
>once|TRBV7-3|14|TRBJ1-1|TRBD1
TGTGCCAGCAGCTTAGGACAGGGGGCGACTGAAGCTTTCTTT
CASSLGQGATEAFF
>.|TRBV27|17|TRBJ2-1|.
TGTGCCAGCGTACCCCAGTGGGGACTCGAGAGAGATAATGAGCAGTTCTTC
CASVPQWGLERDNEQFF
>.|TRBV7-6|18|TRBJ2-1|TRBD2
TGTGCCAGCAGCTCTCGACTCCCTAGCGGGGGCCCAGGCAATGAGCAGTTCTTC
CASSSRLPSGGPGNEQFF
>.|TRBV6-5|15|TRBJ2-2|.
TGTGCCAGCAGTCAAGAATTAGTGGCCACCGGGGAGCTGTTTTTT
CASSQELVATGELFF
>.|TRBV4-1|15|TRBJ1-1|TRBD1
TGCGCCAGCAGCCCTGGGACAGGGGGAGTAACTGAAGCTTTCTTT
CASSPGTGGVTEAFF
>.|TRBV27|16|TRBJ1-5|.
TGTGCCAGCAGTCCTAATAGCGGGGTAAGGTATCAGCCCCAGCATTTT
CASSPNSGVRYQPQHF
>.|TRBV5-1|14|TRBJ2-7|TRBD1
TGCGCCAGCAGCCGTGGGACAGGAACCTACGAGCAGTACTTC
CASSRGTGTYEQYF
>.|TRBV4-1|17|TRBJ2-7|.
TGCGCCAGCAGCCAAGATCCTTGGGGGGGCGCAGATGGCGAGCAGTACTTC
CASSQDPWGGADGEQYF
>.|TRBV30|14|TRBJ1-1|.
TGTGCCTGGAGTTCGGAGGGGTCGGACACTGAAGCTTTCTTT
CAWSSEGSDTEAFF
>.|TRBV9|16|TRBJ2-7|TRBD2
TGTGCCAGCAGCGCCCGGGGGCGGGAGGGCCACGACGAGCAGTACTTC
CASSARGREGHDEQYF
>.|TRBV5-1|14|TRBJ1-1|.
TGCGCCAGCAGCTTGGCTATCGGGTCCACTGAAGCTTTCTTT
CASSLAIGSTEAFF
>.|TRBV25-1|12|TRBJ1-5|.
TGTGCCAGCAGTGACAGCAATCAGCCCCAGCATTTT
CASSDSNQPQHF
>.|TRBV10-2|15|TRBJ2-3|.
TGCGCCAGCACCTCTCCCGGGACTAGCACAGATACGCAGTATTTT
CASTSPGTSTDTQYF
>.|TRBV7-6|15|TRBJ2-2|.
TGTGCCAGCAGCCCCCCCGGGCGCGGCACCGGGGAGCTGTTTTTT
CASSPPGRGTGELFF
>.|TRBV9|15|TRBJ2-7|.
TGTGCCAGCAGCGCAGGAGCTGGCGGGACCTACGAGCAGTACTTC
CASSAGAGGTYEQYF
>few|TRBV6-5|15|TRBJ2-2|TRBD2
TGTGCCAGCAGCCCTGGGACTACAAACACCGGGGAGCTGTTTTTT
CASSPGTTNTGELFF
>.|TRBV6-5|15|TRBJ1-4|.
TGTGCCAGCAGTTACTCGACAGGCGCTAATGAAAAACTGTTTTTT
CASSYSTGANEKLFF
>once|TRBV14|16|TRBJ2-2|TRBD2
TGTGCCAGCAGCTCCGGGACTAGAAGTGGGCCCGGGGAGCTGTTTTTT
CASSSGTRSGPGELFF
>.|TRBV14|14|TRBJ1-1|.
TGTGCCAGCAGCCCCTTTTCAGGGATAACTGAAGCTTTCTTT
CASSPFSGITEAFF
>.|TRBV11-2|12|TRBJ2-7|.
TGTGCCAGCAGCTTAGGGGGGGTTGAGCAGTACTTC
CASSLGGVEQYF